Below are 10 T cell receptor beta chains sequenced from a single sample in a study of cytomegalovirus exposure and HLA in healthy donors (dated by TCRdb to 2017 to 2019). The library came from the immunoSEQ multiplex PCR assay. A mixture of 60 forward primers for TCR Vbeta segments and 13 reverse primers for TCR Jbeta segments was used in the multiplex PCR. What TCRdb holds here is the immuneACCESS table cut down to in-frame rearrangements. Part of the clones is not present; checked against another copy, under half of the missing clones reflect an unresolved V gene, and the others are unexplained. The sample yields under 200,000 clones; around 75% were counted once. The ten largest make up about 2% of the sample. Sequencing input: PBMCs. The receptors were sampled from a woman aged 25-40 years in good health and CMV-seronegative.

This chain links TRBV6-1 with TRBJ2-3; TRBD1 agrees at 8 bases. CDR1 is MNHNS and CDR2 is SASEGT in the germline V gene. This CDR3 contains 13 residues. J lost 4 bases, V lost 10 bases, and 7 bases had no gene match. CDR3 DNA: TGTGCCATCGGACAGGGTAACGCAGATACGCAGTATTTT. This encodes CAIGQGNADTQYF.

This chain joins TRBV4-3 and TRBJ2-7; 7 bases line up with TRBD2. The germline V gene has CDR1 LGHNA and CDR2 YSLEER. With V trimmed by 0 bases and J by 4 bases, 18 bases remained unmatched. CDR3 length: 19 amino acids. The CDR3 nucleotides are TGCGCCAGCAGCCAAGATGATTCAGTGGTGGCTAGCGGTGTGTACGAGCAGTACTTC. Translated: CASSQDDSVVASGVYEQYF.

This chain uses TRBV5-1 with TRBJ1-5; no firm D call. The V gene lost 5 bases and the J gene lost 3 bases, with 15 bases spanning the gap. Germline lookup yields CDR1 SGHRS and CDR2 YFSETQ. This CDR3 is built from 15 residues. The DNA for the CDR3 is TGCGCCAGCAGTTTAAGAGGGTCCTACAATCAGCCCCAGCATTTT. It specifies CASSLRGSYNQPQHF.

This chain uses TRBV11-2 with TRBJ1-2; no reliable D call. The V and J ends lost 1 base and 4 bases respectively, with 4 bases between them. CDR1 is SGHAT and CDR2 is FQNNGV in the germline V gene. CDR3 length: 12 residues. CDR3 DNA sequence: TGTGCCAGCAGCTTAGGCGGCTATGGCTACACCTTC. Encoded protein: CASSLGGYGYTF.

The chain employs TRBV5-6 and TRBJ2-3, with no clear D. This CDR3 spans 16 amino acids. CDR1 and CDR2 (germline): SGHDT, YYEEEE. Deletions cut 0 bases from V and 0 bases from J, with 11 bases between. CDR3 protein: CASSLGRPTSTDTQYF. The CDR3 bases are TGTGCCAGCAGCTTGGGGCGGCCAACTAGCACAGATACGCAGTATTTT.

The gene calls are TRBV6-1 and TRBJ1-1; the D is unclear. Germline V gives CDR1 MNHNS, CDR2 SASEGT. The V end lost 3 bases, the J end lost 1 base, and 12 bases lay between the germline ends. The CDR3 runs to 15 residues. CDR3 DNA sequence: TGTGCCAGCAGTGATGGGGTCGAGGGGAACACTGAAGCTTTCTTT. It encodes CASSDGVEGNTEAFF.

J is TRBJ2-3 and V is TRBV9; 10 positions agree with TRBD2. Germline assignment: CDR1 SGDLS and CDR2 YYNGEE. Trimming took 4 bases from V and 4 from J; bases not matched to a gene: 9. The length of the CDR3 is 16 residues. The CDR3, as DNA: TGTGCCAGCAGCCTCAGACTAGCGGGTACTCCAGATACGCAGTATTTT. This sequence encodes CASSLRLAGTPDTQYF.

This clone was found a few times. This chain links TRBV7-2 with TRBJ1-4; 8 bases map to TRBD1. Trimming cost V 3 bases and J 10 bases; bases outside gene matches: 10. This CDR3 spans 15 amino acids. CDR1 and CDR2 from the germline V gene are SGHTA and FQGNSA. This chain's CDR3 is CASSLDRAPKGKLFF. The CDR3 coding sequence is TGTGCCAGCAGCTTGGACAGGGCCCCTAAGGGAAAACTGTTTTTT.

The chain recombines TRBV11-1 with TRBJ1-5; the D is unclear. The V end lost 5 bases, the J end lost 2 bases, and 10 bases lay between the germline ends. The germline CDR1 and CDR2 sequences are SGHAT and FQDESV (reference sequence). There are 14 residues in the CDR3. This CDR3 reads CASSPRGGNQPQHF. CDR3 sequence (DNA): TGTGCCAGCAGCCCCCGCGGGGGCAATCAGCCCCAGCATTTT.

The rearrangement joins TRBV4-1 to TRBJ2-6; weak D call: TRBD1 (6 bases). The CDR3 spans 18 residues. V shed 4 bases and J shed 0 bases, with 16 bases lying between them. Germline loops: CDR1 MGHRA, CDR2 YSYEKL. Here the CDR3 reads CASSPGDRRTSGANVLTF. CDR3 nucleotide sequence: TGCGCCAGCAGCCCAGGTGACAGGCGAACCTCTGGGGCCAACGTCCTGACTTTC.